This T cell receptor beta chain stems from a study of T cells expressing NK-cell markers. TCRdb reanalyzed the 5' RACE reads and collapses them to one entry per CDR3 protein, without DNA. The sample's table shows about 380,000 distinct CDR3 sequences. The CDR3 has 17 amino acids. CDR1 and CDR2 from the germline V gene are LGHNA and YNFKEQ. V usage is TRBV4-2 and J usage is TRBJ2-5; TCRdb picks TRBD1, but there is no DNA to check that call. Sequenced: blood T cells: a sorted CD56 or NKG2C T cell subset, CD4+ or CD8+ T cells, or bulk PBMC T cells (not recorded which). The sequence came from a man aged 18-75 years in good health. CDR3 sequence: CASSQRTGGGPRETQYF.